Listed below are T cell receptor beta chains from one sample, sequenced in a study of shared clonotypes between healthy human individuals. Some clones are missing from TCRdb's copy, which holds only in-frame ones; the method was immunoSEQ multiplex PCR. The sample lists some 2,500,000 clones, roughly 92% occurring once. Material: naive CD4+ T cells from PBMCs. These receptors came from a man between 18 and 35 years old in good health. Some clones in this sample may be carry-over from other donors' samples. The CDR3 runs from the conserved cysteine through the conserved F or W. Fields, in order: CDR3 DNA, CDR3 protein, D gene, clone size, V gene, J gene. D genes are given only for firm matches. Rows give clone size only sometimes, using once, few, many, or a class for an expanded clone.

TGTGCCAGCAGTCCACGGACTCGACGCACAGATACGCAGTATTTT	CASSPRTRRTDTQYF	.	once	TRBV6-1	TRBJ2-3
TGTGCCAGCAGAAACGGGTACAATCAGCCCCAGCATTTT	CASRNGYNQPQHF	.	.	TRBV2	TRBJ1-5
TGCGCCAGCAGTACCGGACTAGCGGGAGGAGAGACCCAGTACTTC	CASSTGLAGGETQYF	TRBD2	once	TRBV10-1	TRBJ2-5
TGTGCCAGCTCAACATATAACAGGGGGGCGAACACTGAAGCTTTCTTT	CASSTYNRGANTEAFF	TRBD1	.	TRBV18	TRBJ1-1
TGCACCAGCAGCAAGGACAGGGATGGGCAAGTCACTGAAGCTTTCTTT	CTSSKDRDGQVTEAFF	.	.	TRBV1	TRBJ1-1
TGTGCCAGTAGTACCGGACAGGGGGCAGATACGCAGTATTTT	CASSTGQGADTQYF	TRBD1	.	TRBV19	TRBJ2-3
TGTGCCAGCAGCTTAGCTCGGCAGGGCATCGGTACGCAGTATTTT	CASSLARQGIGTQYF	.	.	TRBV7-2	TRBJ2-3
TGTGCCAGCAGGTACAGGGGCGAGCAGTACTTC	CASRYRGEQYF	TRBD1	.	TRBV28	TRBJ2-7
TGTGCCAGCAGTGAAGAGACAGGGAATACGCAGTATTTT	CASSEETGNTQYF	TRBD1	.	TRBV2	TRBJ2-3
TGTGCCAGCAGCTTAGATGACAGAAACGAGCAGTACTTC	CASSLDDRNEQYF	.	.	TRBV11-2	TRBJ2-7
TGCGCCAGCAGCTTGTTTTTCGGCGGGGAGCTGTTTTTT	CASSLFFGGELFF	.	.	TRBV5-1	TRBJ2-2
TGTGCCAGCAGCCCAAGGGGATCAAACGAACCCGGGGAGCTGTTTTTT	CASSPRGSNEPGELFF	.	.	TRBV5-4	TRBJ2-2
TGTGCCAGTAGTATCGGCCAAGCTAACTATGGCTACACCTTC	CASSIGQANYGYTF	.	.	TRBV19	TRBJ1-2
TGTGCCAGCAGTGCCCTAGCGGGAGGGGAAGATACGCAGTATTTT	CASSALAGGEDTQYF	TRBD2	.	TRBV28	TRBJ2-3
TGTGCCAGCAGCCAAGAGAGTACAGTCTCCTACGAGCAGTACTTC	CASSQESTVSYEQYF	.	.	TRBV4-2	TRBJ2-7
TGTGCCAGCGGGAGAGGAGATTTAGCTTTCTTT	CASGRGDLAFF	.	.	TRBV7-9	TRBJ1-1